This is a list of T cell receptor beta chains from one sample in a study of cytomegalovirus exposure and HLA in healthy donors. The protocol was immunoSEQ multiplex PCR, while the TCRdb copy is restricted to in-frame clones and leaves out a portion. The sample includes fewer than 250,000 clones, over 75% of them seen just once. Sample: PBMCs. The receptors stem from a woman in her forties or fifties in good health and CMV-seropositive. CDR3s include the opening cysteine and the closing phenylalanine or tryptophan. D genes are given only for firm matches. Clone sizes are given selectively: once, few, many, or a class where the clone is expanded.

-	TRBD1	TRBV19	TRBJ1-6	TGTGCCAGTAGTACAGGGGGCTTCCGATATTCACCCCTCCACTTT	CASSTGGFRYSPLHF
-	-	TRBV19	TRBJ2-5	TGTGCCAGTAGTAAAAACAGGGAAGAGACCCAGTACTTC	CASSKNREETQYF
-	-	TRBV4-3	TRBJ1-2	TGCGCCAGCAGCCTCCCAGGACATCGCTATGGCTACACCTTC	CASSLPGHRYGYTF
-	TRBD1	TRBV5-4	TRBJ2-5	TGTGCCAGCAACCATAGGGACAGGGAAGAGACCCAGTACTTC	CASNHRDREETQYF
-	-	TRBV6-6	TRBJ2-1	TGTGCCAGCAGCCCCCTCATAGAGACTGTCTACAATGAGCAGTTCTTC	CASSPLIETVYNEQFF
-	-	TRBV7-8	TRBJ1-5	TGTGCCAGCAGCCCCTGGGGAGACAATCAGCCCCAGCATTTT	CASSPWGDNQPQHF
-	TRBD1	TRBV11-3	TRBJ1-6	TGTGCCAGCAGCTTAGAACCACAGGGGGCAGATTCCTATAATTCACCCCTCCACTTT	CASSLEPQGADSYNSPLHF
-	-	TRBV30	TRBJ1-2	TGTGCCTGGAGTGTAACAGGGAATGTTGGCTACACCTTC	CAWSVTGNVGYTF
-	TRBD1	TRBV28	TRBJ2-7	TGTGCCAGCAGTTCTACCGGGACAGGGGGTTCTCGGCAGTACTTC	CASSSTGTGGSRQYF
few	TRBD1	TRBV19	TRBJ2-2	TGTGCCAGTAGTACCACCGGGACAGCGAACACCGGGGAGCTGTTTTTT	CASSTTGTANTGELFF
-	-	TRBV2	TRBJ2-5	TGTGCCAGCACTCTGGACAGTCAAGAGACCCAGTACTTC	CASTLDSQETQYF
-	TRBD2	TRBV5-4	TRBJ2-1	TGTGCCAGCAGCTTGGCGCTAGCGGGGGGGTTTTTTAAGTTCTTC	CASSLALAGGFFKFF
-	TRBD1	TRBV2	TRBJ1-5	TGTGCCAGCTATGCGCACAGGGGAAGAGATCAGCCCCAGCATTTT	CASYAHRGRDQPQHF
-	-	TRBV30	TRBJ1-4	TGTGCCTGGACGTTCAACCCAGAATCTAATGAAAAACTGTTTTTT	CAWTFNPESNEKLFF
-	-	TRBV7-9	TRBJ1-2	TGTGCCAGCAGCTTAGGGACACATACTAACTATGGCTACACCTTC	CASSLGTHTNYGYTF
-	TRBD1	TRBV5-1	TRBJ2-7	TGCGCCAGCAGCTTAACAGGGGACGGGTACGAGCAGTACTTC	CASSLTGDGYEQYF
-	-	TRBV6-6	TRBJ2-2	TGTGCCAGCAGTTACCCCGACAGGATTAACACCGGGGAGCTGTTTTTT	CASSYPDRINTGELFF
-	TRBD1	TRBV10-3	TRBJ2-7	TGTGCCATCAGTGAAGAGGACAGGGGGGCCTACGAGCAGTACTTC	CAISEEDRGAYEQYF
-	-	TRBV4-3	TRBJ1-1	TGCGCCAGCAGCCAAGATTGGGCAAGCGGTGAAGCTTTCTTT	CASSQDWASGEAFF
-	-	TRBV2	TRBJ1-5	TGTGCCAGCAGTGACTCCAATCAGCCCCAGCATTTT	CASSDSNQPQHF
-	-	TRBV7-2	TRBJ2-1	TGTGCCAGCAGCTCTGGGGGGGCGAATTACAATGAGCAGTTCTTC	CASSSGGANYNEQFF
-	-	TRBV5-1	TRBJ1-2	TGCGCCAGCAGCTTGGGTTTCGGCTATGGCTACACCTTC	CASSLGFGYGYTF
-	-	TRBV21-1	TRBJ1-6	TGTGCCAGCAGCACCCAGGGGGCGGTCTATAATTCACCCCTCCACTTT	CASSTQGAVYNSPLHF
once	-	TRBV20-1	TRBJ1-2	TGCAGTGCCCAGAGAGGTGGCTACACCTTC	CSAQRGGYTF
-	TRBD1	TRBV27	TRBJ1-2	TGTGCCAGCAGCCCGGGACAGCTCTATGGCTACACCTTC	CASSPGQLYGYTF
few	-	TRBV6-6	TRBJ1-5	TGTGCCAGCACTCTAGGTAATCAGCCCCAGCATTTT	CASTLGNQPQHF
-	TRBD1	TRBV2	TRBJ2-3	TGTGCCAGCAGTTGGACAGGGGGCACAGATACGCAGTATTTT	CASSWTGGTDTQYF
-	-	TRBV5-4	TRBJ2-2	TGTGCCAGCAGCTTGATGGGGCACGGGGAGCTGTTTTTT	CASSLMGHGELFF
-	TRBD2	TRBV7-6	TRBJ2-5	TGTGCCAGCAGCCCCACTAGCGCCGATAGGGCCCAGTACTTC	CASSPTSADRAQYF
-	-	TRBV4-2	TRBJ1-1	TGTGCCAGCAGCCAACCGAGGAACACTGAAGCTTTCTTT	CASSQPRNTEAFF
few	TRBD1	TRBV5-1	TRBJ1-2	TGCGCCAGCATGGGGACCTGGGGGACAGGACCTACTAACTATGGCTACACCTTC	CASMGTWGTGPTNYGYTF
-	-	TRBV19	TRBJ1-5	TGTGCCAGTAGTCGGAGGGGTTGGAATCAGCCCCAGCATTTT	CASSRRGWNQPQHF
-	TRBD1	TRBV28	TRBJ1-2	TGTGCCAGCAGTATCACCGGGACAGGGGGGGACTATGGCTACACCTTC	CASSITGTGGDYGYTF
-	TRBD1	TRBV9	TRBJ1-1	TGTGCCAGCAGCATTACCGGGACAGGGATCGCTGAAGCTTTCTTT	CASSITGTGIAEAFF
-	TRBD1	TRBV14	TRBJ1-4	TGTGCCAGCAGCCAAGATCTACGAGTAAGGGGGCGTAATGAAAAACTGTTTTTT	CASSQDLRVRGRNEKLFF
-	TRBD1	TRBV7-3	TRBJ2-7	TGTGCCAGCAGCTTAGGGACAGGATACGAGCAGTACTTC	CASSLGTGYEQYF
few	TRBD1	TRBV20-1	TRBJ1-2	TGCAGTGCTAGCCAACAGGGGCGACACACCTTC	CSASQQGRHTF
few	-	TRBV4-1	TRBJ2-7	TGCGCCAGCAGCCAAGATCTCAGGGCAGGCGGCCCCAAATCCTACGAGCAGTACTTC	CASSQDLRAGGPKSYEQYF
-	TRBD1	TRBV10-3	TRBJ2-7	TGTGCCATCAGTTCCGGGACAGGTCTGTACGAGCAGTACTTC	CAISSGTGLYEQYF
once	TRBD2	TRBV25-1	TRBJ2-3	TGTGCCAGCAGTGAAACTAGCGGGAGACAGTATTTT	CASSETSGRQYF
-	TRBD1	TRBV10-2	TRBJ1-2	TGCGCCAGCAGTGAGAGGGACAGGAATGGCTACACCTTC	CASSERDRNGYTF
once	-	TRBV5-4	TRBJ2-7	TGTGCCAGCAGCTGGGCCGGGACAATGAACGAGCAGTACTTC	CASSWAGTMNEQYF
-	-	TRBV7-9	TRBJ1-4	TGTGCCAGCAGCTTAGGGAACAGAGCAACTAATGAAAAACTGTTTTTT	CASSLGNRATNEKLFF
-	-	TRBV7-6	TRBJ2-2	TGTGCCAGCAGCTTCCCGGTCGTGGGAGTCCGCACCGGGGAGCTGTTTTTT	CASSFPVVGVRTGELFF
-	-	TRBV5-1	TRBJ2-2	TGCGCCAGCAGCTTGTATAGCACTCTTAACACCGGGGAGCTGTTTTTT	CASSLYSTLNTGELFF
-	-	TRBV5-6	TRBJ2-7	TGTGCCAGCAGCCCCCTGAGGGTTGGCGCATACGAGCAGTACTTC	CASSPLRVGAYEQYF
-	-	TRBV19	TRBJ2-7	TGTGCCAGCGCGACAGGCAGCCTTAACTACGAGCAGTACTTC	CASATGSLNYEQYF
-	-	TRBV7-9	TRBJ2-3	TGTGCCAGCAGCTACCCGGGACAACAAGATACGCAGTATTTT	CASSYPGQQDTQYF
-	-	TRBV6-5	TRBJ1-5	TGTGCCAGCAGTAGACAGTCACGCAATCAGCCCCAGCATTTT	CASSRQSRNQPQHF
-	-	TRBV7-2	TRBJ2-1	TGTGCCAGCAGCTTTCCCAGCTACAATGAGCAGTTCTTC	CASSFPSYNEQFF
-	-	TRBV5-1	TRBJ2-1	TGCGCCAGCAGCTTGGTGGCAGCCCAGGGTGAGCAGTTCTTC	CASSLVAAQGEQFF
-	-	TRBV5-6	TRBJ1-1	TGTGCCAGCACCGGGGTTCCCACACCGAACACTGAAGCTTTCTTT	CASTGVPTPNTEAFF
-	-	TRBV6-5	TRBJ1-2	TGTGCCAGCAGCCCAGGGATCCCCCCTTATGGCTACACCTTC	CASSPGIPPYGYTF
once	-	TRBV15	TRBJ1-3	TGTGCCACCAGCAGAGTTAGCTCTGGAAACACCATATATTTT	CATSRVSSGNTIYF
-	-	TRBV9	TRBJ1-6	TGTGCCAGCAGCGCTACAGGGTTGGATTCACCCCTCCACTTT	CASSATGLDSPLHF
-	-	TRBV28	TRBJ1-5	TGTGCCAGCAGCTCCCGATGGGTCGGAGACAATCAGCCCCAGCATTTT	CASSSRWVGDNQPQHF
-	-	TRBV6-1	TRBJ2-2	TGTGCCAGCAGTGAAACGTGGGGGGATACCGGGGAGCTGTTTTTT	CASSETWGDTGELFF
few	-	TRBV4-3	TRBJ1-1	TGCGCCAGCAGCCAAGTACGGGGGGAGGCTTTCTTT	CASSQVRGEAFF